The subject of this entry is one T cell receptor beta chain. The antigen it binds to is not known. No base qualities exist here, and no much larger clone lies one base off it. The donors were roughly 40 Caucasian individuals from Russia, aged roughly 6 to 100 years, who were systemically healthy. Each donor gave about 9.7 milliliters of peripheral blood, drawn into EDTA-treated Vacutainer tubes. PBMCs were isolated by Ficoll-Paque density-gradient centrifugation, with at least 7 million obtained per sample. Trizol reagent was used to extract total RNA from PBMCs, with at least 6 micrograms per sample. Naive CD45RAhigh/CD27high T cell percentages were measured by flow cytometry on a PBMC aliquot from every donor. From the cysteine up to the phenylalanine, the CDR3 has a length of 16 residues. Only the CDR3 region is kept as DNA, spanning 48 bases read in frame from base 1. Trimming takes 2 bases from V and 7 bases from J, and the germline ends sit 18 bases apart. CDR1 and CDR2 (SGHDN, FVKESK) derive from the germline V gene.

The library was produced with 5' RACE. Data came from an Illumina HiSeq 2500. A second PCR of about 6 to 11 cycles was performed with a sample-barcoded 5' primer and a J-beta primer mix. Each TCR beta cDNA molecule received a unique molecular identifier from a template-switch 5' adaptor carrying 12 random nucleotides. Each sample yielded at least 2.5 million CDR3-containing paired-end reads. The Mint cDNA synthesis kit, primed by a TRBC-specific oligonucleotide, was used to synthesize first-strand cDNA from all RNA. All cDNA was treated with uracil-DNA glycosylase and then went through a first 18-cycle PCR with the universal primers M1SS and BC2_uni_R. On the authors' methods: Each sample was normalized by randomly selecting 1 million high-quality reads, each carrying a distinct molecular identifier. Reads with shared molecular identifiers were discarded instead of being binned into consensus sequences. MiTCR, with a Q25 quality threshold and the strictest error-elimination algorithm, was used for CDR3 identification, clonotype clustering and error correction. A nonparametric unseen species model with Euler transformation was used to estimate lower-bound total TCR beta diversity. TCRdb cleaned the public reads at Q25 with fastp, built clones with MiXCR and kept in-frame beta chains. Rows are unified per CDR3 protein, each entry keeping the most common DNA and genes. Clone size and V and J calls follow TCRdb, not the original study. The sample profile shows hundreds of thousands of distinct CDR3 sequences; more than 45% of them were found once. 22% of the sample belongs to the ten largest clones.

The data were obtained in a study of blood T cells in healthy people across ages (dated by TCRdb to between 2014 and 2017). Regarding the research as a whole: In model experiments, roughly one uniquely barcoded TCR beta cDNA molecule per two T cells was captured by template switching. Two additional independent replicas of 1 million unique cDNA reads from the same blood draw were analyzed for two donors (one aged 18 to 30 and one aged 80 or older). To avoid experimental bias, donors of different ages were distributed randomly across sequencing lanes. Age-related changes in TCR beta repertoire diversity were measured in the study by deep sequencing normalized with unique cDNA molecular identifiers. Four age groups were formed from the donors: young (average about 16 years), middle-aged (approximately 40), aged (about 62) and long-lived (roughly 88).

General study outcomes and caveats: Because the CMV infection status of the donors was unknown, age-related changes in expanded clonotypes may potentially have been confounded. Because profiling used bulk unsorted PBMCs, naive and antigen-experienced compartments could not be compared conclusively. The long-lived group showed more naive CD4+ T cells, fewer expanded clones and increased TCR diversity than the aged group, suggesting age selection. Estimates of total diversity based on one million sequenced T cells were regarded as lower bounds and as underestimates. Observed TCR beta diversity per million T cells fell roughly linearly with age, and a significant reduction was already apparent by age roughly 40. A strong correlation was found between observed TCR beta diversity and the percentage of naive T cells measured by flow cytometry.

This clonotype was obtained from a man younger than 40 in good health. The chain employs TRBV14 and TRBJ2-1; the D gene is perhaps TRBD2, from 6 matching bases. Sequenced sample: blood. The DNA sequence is TGTGCCAGCAGCCAAAGACTAGGCGCAGATGGGAATGAGCAGTTCTTC. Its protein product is CASSQRLGADGNEQFF.